This T cell receptor beta chain comes out of a study of neurological immune-mediated disorders. Study-level points and caveats: CDR3 amino acid sequences of expanded clones were not shared across subjects, a result suggesting private repertoires in all groups. HTLV-1-associated myelopathy displayed the greatest TCR clonal expansion, and multiple sclerosis exhibited the smallest, lower than that of healthy controls.

Synthesis of cDNA was performed by 5'RACE using 10-nucleotide random UMIs. Using its own MiXCR run on the 5' RACE reads, TCRdb lists one record per CDR3 protein. Here the sample spans 55,000 to 65,000 distinct CDR3 sequences, roughly an eighth being singletons. As concerns this clonotype: Its antigen is still unknown. The junction differs from germline at one of its ends, possibly a read error.

Germline CDR1 and CDR2: SGHRS and YFSETQ. CDR3 length: 14 amino acids. The unsorted libraries originated from 2 million PBMCs kept at -80 C. This clonotype was obtained from a woman in her sixties with HTLV-1-associated myelopathy (HAM/TSP). This chain uses TRBV5-1 with TRBJ1-2; no clear D gene. The source material was PBMCs. The CDR3 region has the DNA TGCGCCAGCAGCAACCAAGGGTTGGGTGATGGCTACAGCTTC. This sequence encodes CASSNQGLGDGYSF.